This TCR beta chain was recovered during a study of early T cells in non-severe SARS-CoV-2 infection. Unique molecular identifier tags were affixed to discrete cDNA molecules. TCRdb reprocessed the 5' RACE reads via MiXCR and lists one record per CDR3 protein. The profile shows 80,000 to 95,000 distinct CDR3 sequences, around 14% of them singletons. Germline V gene data show CDR1 as SGHTA and CDR2 as FQGNSA. V gave up 1 base and J gave up 0 bases, with 8 bases separating them. This CDR3 has 15 amino acids. This clonotype was recorded a few times. This clonotype originated in an adult who was a healthcare worker with PCR-confirmed SARS-CoV-2 infection or an uninfected control (not recorded which). Sample: whole blood. The chain uses TRBV7-2 and TRBJ2-3; D may be TRBD1 or TRBD2 (5 bases each). The CDR3 is CASSLGGFSTDTQYF. The CDR3 region has the DNA TGTGCCAGCAGCTTAGGGGGGTTCAGCACAGATACGCAGTATTTT.